The rows below give T cell receptor beta chains drawn from one sample of a study of blood T cell repertoires in COVID-19. The assay was immunoSEQ multiplex PCR, and TCRdb's table has in-frame clones only and misses some. The profile shows a few hundred thousand clones, 70% to 90% of them singletons. Sequencing input: PBMCs or T cells enriched from blood (not recorded which). These receptors all come from a woman aged 40 to 50 with acute COVID-19. Both conserved end residues are part of each CDR3. Each record gives: clone size, D gene, V gene, J gene, CDR3 protein, CDR3 DNA. D genes are given only for firm matches. Clone size is given for some rows only: seen once, a few or many times, or a class if the clone is expanded.

-	TRBD1	TRBV2	TRBJ2-5	CASRDQGVVPETQYF	TGTGCCAGCAGGGATCAGGGGGTGGTTCCGGAGACCCAGTACTTC
-	-	TRBV6-5	TRBJ1-6	CASSNRAMNSPLHF	TGTGCCAGCAGTAACAGGGCGATGAATTCACCCCTCCACTTT
-	-	TRBV15	TRBJ2-4	CATSRDPSGLDIQYF	TGTGCCACCAGCAGAGACCCAAGCGGCCTTGACATTCAGTACTTC
-	TRBD1	TRBV7-9	TRBJ1-1	CASSPGQGSTEAFF	TGTGCCAGCAGCCCGGGACAGGGGTCCACTGAAGCTTTCTTT
-	-	TRBV5-4	TRBJ1-5	CASSLSPNQPQHF	TGTGCCAGCAGCTTGTCCCCAAATCAGCCCCAGCATTTT
-	TRBD2	TRBV28	TRBJ2-3	CASSQSGRTSTDTQYF	TGTGCCAGCAGCCAAAGCGGGAGGACTAGCACAGATACGCAGTATTTT
-	-	TRBV24-1	TRBJ1-4	CATGDPERLLPQGGEKLFF	TGTGCCACCGGAGACCCGGAAAGGTTGCTCCCCCAGGGTGGTGAAAAACTGTTTTTT
-	TRBD2	TRBV7-6	TRBJ2-2	CASSLGLAGPNTGELFF	TGTGCCAGCAGCTTAGGACTAGCGGGGCCGAACACCGGGGAGCTGTTTTTT
-	-	TRBV5-1	TRBJ1-1	CASSVVDGQKDEAFF	TGCGCCAGCAGCGTGGTCGATGGACAAAAAGATGAAGCTTTCTTT
-	-	TRBV4-1	TRBJ1-5	CASSQRRVDQPQHF	TGCGCCAGCAGCCAGCGCAGGGTAGATCAGCCCCAGCATTTT
-	TRBD2	TRBV19	TRBJ2-2	CASSMKVGGRTGELFF	TGTGCCAGTAGTATGAAGGTGGGCGGGAGAACCGGGGAGCTGTTTTTT
-	TRBD2	TRBV7-2	TRBJ2-3	CASSPLGAGGTDTQYF	TGTGCCAGCAGCCCCCTCGGGGCGGGGGGCACAGATACGCAGTATTTT
-	TRBD1	TRBV19	TRBJ1-2	CATTRTGGSYDGYTF	TGTGCCACCACAAGGACAGGGGGGAGTTACGATGGCTACACCTTC
few	-	TRBV7-2	TRBJ1-2	CASSPAEGVNYGYTF	TGTGCCAGCAGCCCCGCGGAGGGCGTGAACTATGGCTACACCTTC
-	TRBD1	TRBV6-5	TRBJ2-5	CASSYGTGVAQETQYF	TGTGCCAGCAGTTACGGGACAGGGGTAGCTCAAGAGACCCAGTACTTC
once	TRBD2	TRBV28	TRBJ2-1	CASAGTSGSDEQFF	TGTGCCAGCGCCGGGACTAGCGGGAGTGATGAGCAGTTCTTC
-	TRBD1	TRBV7-8	TRBJ2-7	CASSLGAGGWEQYF	TGTGCCAGCAGCTTAGGGGCAGGGGGCTGGGAGCAGTACTTC
once	-	TRBV7-8	TRBJ1-4	CASSGSRGEKLFF	TGTGCCAGCAGCGGCTCAAGGGGTGAAAAACTGTTTTTT
-	TRBD1	TRBV4-3	TRBJ2-7	CASSQGQGLNEQYF	TGCGCCAGCAGCCAAGGACAGGGCCTCAACGAGCAGTACTTC
-	TRBD1	TRBV3-1/TRBV3-2	TRBJ1-2	CASSDTGGPYGYTF	TGTGCCAGCAGCGATACAGGGGGTCCCTATGGCTACACCTTC
-	-	TRBV19	TRBJ1-4	CASSPSSGQNGEKLFF	TGTGCCAGTAGCCCATCAAGTGGGCAGAATGGGGAAAAACTGTTTTTT
-	TRBD2	TRBV5-4	TRBJ2-7	CASSRRLVGSGAYEQYF	TGTGCCAGCAGCCGCAGACTCGTGGGTAGCGGGGCCTACGAGCAGTACTTC
few	-	TRBV29-1	TRBJ2-3	CSVDRPQGTDTQYF	TGCAGCGTTGATCGGCCGCAGGGGACAGATACGCAGTATTTT
-	TRBD2	TRBV7-9	TRBJ2-1	CASSPSGSGAYNEQFF	TGTGCCAGCAGCCCTAGCGGGAGCGGAGCCTACAATGAGCAGTTCTTC
-	-	TRBV20-1	TRBJ1-1	CSAHSNTEAFF	TGCAGTGCCCACAGCAACACTGAAGCTTTCTTT
-	TRBD1	TRBV4-1	TRBJ1-1	CASSQDVGGFNEAFF	TGCGCCAGCAGCCAAGATGTAGGGGGCTTTAACGAAGCTTTCTTT
-	-	TRBV28	TRBJ2-7	CASSLNSGEQYF	TGTGCCAGCAGCCTTAACTCCGGCGAGCAGTACTTC
-	TRBD1	TRBV6-5	TRBJ1-3	CASSSVGQGGSTFIYF	TGTGCCAGCAGTTCCGTTGGACAGGGTGGGAGTACGTTCATATATTTT
once	TRBD2	TRBV2	TRBJ2-1	CASSSGLAVPERKGNEQFF	TGTGCCAGCAGTTCGGGACTAGCGGTCCCGGAACGAAAGGGCAATGAGCAGTTCTTC
-	-	TRBV4-2	TRBJ1-2	CASAEGGEGSYGYTF	TGTGCCAGCGCCGAGGGGGGGGAAGGCAGCTATGGCTACACCTTC
-	-	TRBV19	TRBJ2-5	CASRELTGSRETQYF	TGTGCCAGTAGGGAATTAACGGGGTCTCGCGAGACCCAGTACTTC
-	-	TRBV6-5	TRBJ2-4	CASSRYKGERYIQYF	TGTGCCAGCAGCCGCTACAAGGGTGAGCGGTACATTCAGTACTTC
many	-	TRBV14	TRBJ1-2	CASSQDSVHGYTF	TGTGCCAGCAGCCAAGATTCAGTGCATGGCTACACCTTC
-	TRBD1	TRBV7-2	TRBJ1-1	CASSRDRFGAFF	TGTGCCAGCAGCCGGGACAGATTTGGAGCTTTCTTT
-	TRBD2	TRBV9	TRBJ2-1	CASSSGTSGGATSNEQFF	TGTGCCAGCAGCTCGGGGACTAGCGGGGGGGCCACATCAAATGAGCAGTTCTTC
-	-	TRBV7-9	TRBJ1-1	CASSLYSGKEFEAFF	TGTGCCAGCAGCTTATATTCGGGAAAGGAGTTCGAAGCTTTCTTT
-	TRBD1	TRBV4-3	TRBJ2-1	CASSPSSGQYHEQFF	TGCGCCAGCAGCCCATCGTCGGGACAGTACCATGAGCAGTTCTTC
-	TRBD1	TRBV3-1/TRBV3-2	TRBJ2-7	CASSHETGGYYEQYF	TGTGCCAGCAGCCACGAGACAGGGGGCTACTACGAGCAGTACTTC
-	-	TRBV7-9	TRBJ2-1	CASSLWTPSSYNEQFF	TGTGCCAGCAGCTTATGGACACCCAGCTCCTACAATGAGCAGTTCTTC
-	TRBD1	TRBV28	TRBJ1-1	CASSRQGLGTEAFF	TGTGCCAGCAGTCGACAGGGGCTGGGCACTGAAGCTTTCTTT
-	-	TRBV10-3	TRBJ1-1	CAISEGGQMTGPYTEAFF	TGTGCCATCAGTGAGGGGGGACAAATGACAGGACCTTATACTGAAGCTTTCTTT
-	-	TRBV19	TRBJ1-2	CASSTVGSGYTF	TGTGCCAGTAGTACCGTCGGGAGTGGCTACACCTTC
-	-	TRBV19	TRBJ2-4	CASSPASFSIQYF	TGTGCCAGTTCTCCCGCCAGTTTCAGCATTCAGTACTTC
-	-	TRBV15	TRBJ2-3	CATSRRQSTDTQYF	TGTGCCACCAGCAGGAGACAGTCCACAGATACGCAGTATTTT
few	-	TRBV7-2	TRBJ2-2	CASSQKIVLLTGELFF	TGTGCCAGCAGCCAAAAAATTGTCTTACTCACCGGGGAGCTGTTTTTT
-	-	TRBV7-3	TRBJ2-7	CASSPGGLGSNDEQYF	TGTGCCAGCAGCCCCGGGGGATTGGGGAGCAATGACGAGCAGTACTTC
-	-	TRBV5-5	TRBJ2-1	CASSLAGSSYNEQFF	TGTGCCAGCAGCTTGGCGGGGAGCTCCTACAATGAGCAGTTCTTC
-	TRBD1	TRBV3-1/TRBV3-2	TRBJ1-4	CASSRTDRGNEKLFF	TGTGCCAGCAGCCGTACGGACAGGGGGAATGAAAAACTGTTTTTT
-	TRBD1	TRBV6-5	TRBJ2-7	CASSYLRTGSYEQYF	TGTGCCAGCAGTTACCTACGGACAGGTTCTTACGAGCAGTACTTC
once	-	TRBV5-5	TRBJ2-7	CASSHGDKYEQYF	TGTGCCAGCTCTCACGGGGATAAATACGAGCAGTACTTC
-	TRBD2	TRBV10-3	TRBJ2-5	CAISESGGTSEREFGETQYF	TGTGCCATCAGTGAGTCGGGGGGTACCTCTGAGCGGGAGTTCGGAGAGACCCAGTACTTC
-	TRBD2	TRBV4-1	TRBJ2-4	CASSQGLAGNIQYF	TGCGCCAGCAGCCAGGGACTAGCGGGAAACATTCAGTACTTC
-	TRBD2	TRBV29-1	TRBJ2-3	CSVGRAGWQGELAGGTDTQYF	TGCAGCGTTGGCCGGGCCGGGTGGCAGGGGGAACTAGCGGGAGGCACAGATACGCAGTATTTT